These 12 T cell receptor beta chains share one sample of origin, sequenced in a study of T-cell reconstitution after alpha-beta-depleted transplantation in children. As it was prepared, the TCRbeta library received unique molecular identifiers. Each CDR3 protein gets one entry after TCRdb re-called the PCR reads with MiXCR. The sample includes over 200,000 distinct CDR3 sequences, approximately 10% of them seen just once. Material: PBMCs from the stem cell graft donor, obtained from the stem cell graft. These receptors were obtained from a human donor who donated a stem cell graft to a child with acute lymphoblastic leukemia.

This clonotype came up many times. The J gene is TRBJ1-1, the V gene TRBV5-1; TRBD1 aligns across 8 bases. V lost 2 bases to trimming and J lost 7 bases; unmatched junction nucleotides: 1. This CDR3 comprises 12 residues. Germline V gene lookup returns CDR1 SGHRS and CDR2 YFSETQ. This CDR3 reads CASSFGQGEAFF. The CDR3 DNA reads as TGCGCCAGCAGCTTCGGACAGGGTGAAGCTTTCTTT.

This clonotype appeared a few times. The chain links TRBV7-9 to TRBJ1-2, with D uncertain. This CDR3 region has 14 residues. V lost 5 bases to trimming and J lost 4 bases, with 14 bases between them. In germline, CDR1 is SEHNR, CDR2 FQNEAQ (reference sequence). In DNA form, the CDR3 reads TGTGCCAGCAGCAGGGTGGGCAGAAGCTATGGCTACACCTTC. It encodes CASSRVGRSYGYTF. Based on the CDR3 plus reference TRBV7-9 and TRBJ1-2, the full variable domain is DTGVSQNPRHKITKRGQNVTFRCDPISEHNRLYWYRQTLGQGPEFLTYFQNEAQLEKSRLLSDRFSAERPKGSFSTLEIQRTEQGDSAMYLCASSRVGRSYGYTFGSGTRLTVV.

About this clonotype itself: A junction end diverges from the germline sequence, so it may reflect a read error. The chain has TRBV24-1 and TRBJ1-1, with D possibly TRBD1 on 5 matching bases. The CDR3 consists of 13 residues. The germline V gene has CDR1 KGHDR and CDR2 SFDVKD. The CDR3 DNA reads as TGTGCCACCAGTGAGGGACTTAACACTGGAGCTTTCTTT. Amino acid sequence: CATSEGLNTGAFF.

This chain joins TRBV10-3 and TRBJ1-1; no clear D gene. Trimming removed 10 bases at V and 1 base at J, with 13 bases between. CDR3 length: 13 amino acids. CDR1 is ENHRY, CDR2 SYGVKD, per germline. The CDR3 here is CATPSGENTEAFF. In DNA, the CDR3 is TGTGCCACTCCGAGCGGGGAGAACACTGAAGCTTTCTTT.

This clonotype has more than one count but fewer than ten. The chain links TRBV3-1 to TRBJ1-4; maybe TRBD1 (5 bases). Germline V CDR1 and CDR2: LGHDT, YNNKEL (reference sequence). The CDR3 is 14 residues long. With 4 bases removed from V and 4 bases from J, the gap between germline ends came to 10 bases. As DNA, the CDR3 is TGTGCCAGCAGCCGTATGGACAATAATGAAAAACTGTTTTTT. Its protein is CASSRMDNNEKLFF.

This clonotype was seen repeatedly, ten times or more. V usage is TRBV5-1 and J usage is TRBJ2-5; TRBD2 might be the D (5 bases). The germline CDR1 and CDR2 sequences are SGHRS and YFSETQ. Trimming removed 4 bases at V and 2 bases at J, with 18 bases between. CDR3 length equals 16 residues. The CDR3 reads CASSPRSSTGQETQYF. The DNA of the CDR3 is TGCGCCAGCAGCCCTCGGAGTTCCACGGGGCAAGAGACCCAGTACTTC.

The chain couples TRBV5-1 to TRBJ1-6, with 9 bases identical to TRBD1. In germline, CDR1 is SGHRS, CDR2 YFSETQ. With 4 bases clipped from V and 9 bases from J, the junction kept 5 bases outside the gene matches. CDR3 size: 14 residues. The CDR3 region has the DNA TGCGCCAGCAGCAGGCCGGGACAGGGTTCACCCCTCCACTTT. Its translation: CASSRPGQGSPLHF.

Comment on this clonotype: One end of the junction fails to match germline, which may point to a read error. CDR3 sequence reads: CASTGIGQGSRPSLSSNNEQFF. CDR3 DNA: TGTGCCAGCACCGGGATAGGACAGGGGTCAAGACCGAGCTTGAGCTCCAACAATGAGCAGTTCTTC. V usage is TRBV6-2 or TRBV6-3 and J usage is TRBJ2-1, with 9 bases matching TRBD1. This CDR3 contains 22 residues. Germline CDR1 is MNHEY and CDR2 is SVGEGT.

This clonotype was observed a handful of times. The chain uses TRBV7-9 and TRBJ2-1; D ambiguous. The CDR3 loop spans 17 amino acids. Trimming took 1 base from V and 0 from J, leaving 13 bases between them. Germline CDR1 reads SEHNR; CDR2 reads FQNEAQ (reference sequence). The CDR3 loop is CASSLGGVGSSYNEQFF. In DNA, the CDR3 is TGTGCCAGCAGCTTAGGAGGTGTTGGAAGCTCCTACAATGAGCAGTTCTTC.

This clonotype was observed at least ten times. This sequence joins TRBV6-1 and TRBJ2-3; possible D gene TRBD2, 6 bases. The CDR3 is made up of 15 amino acids. Trimming removed 6 bases from V and 0 bases from J, with 13 bases in between. Per the germline V gene, CDR1 is MNHNS and CDR2 is SASEGT. In DNA form, the CDR3 reads TGTGCCAGCAGAAACATAGCGGCTAGCACAGATACGCAGTATTTT. Translation: CASRNIAASTDTQYF.

The chain combines TRBV12-3 or TRBV12-4 with TRBJ2-7; a possible D gene is TRBD2 (5 bases). The CDR3 loop spans 15 amino acids. V was pared by 3 bases and J by 6 bases, with 18 bases between. CDR3 region: CASSFDHGRAGEQYF. The CDR3 DNA sequence: TGTGCCAGCAGTTTTGACCATGGGCGGGCTGGCGAGCAGTACTTC.

The table lists this clonotype with a few counts. The genes are TRBV12-3 or TRBV12-4 and TRBJ2-6, with TRBD1 identical over 10 bases. V lost 6 bases, J lost 2 bases, and 10 bases stayed unmatched. The CDR3 has 18 residues. The CDR3 sequence: CASRLRDRGLTGANVLTF. In DNA form, the CDR3 reads TGTGCCAGCAGACTCCGGGACAGGGGATTGACTGGGGCCAACGTCCTGACTTTC.